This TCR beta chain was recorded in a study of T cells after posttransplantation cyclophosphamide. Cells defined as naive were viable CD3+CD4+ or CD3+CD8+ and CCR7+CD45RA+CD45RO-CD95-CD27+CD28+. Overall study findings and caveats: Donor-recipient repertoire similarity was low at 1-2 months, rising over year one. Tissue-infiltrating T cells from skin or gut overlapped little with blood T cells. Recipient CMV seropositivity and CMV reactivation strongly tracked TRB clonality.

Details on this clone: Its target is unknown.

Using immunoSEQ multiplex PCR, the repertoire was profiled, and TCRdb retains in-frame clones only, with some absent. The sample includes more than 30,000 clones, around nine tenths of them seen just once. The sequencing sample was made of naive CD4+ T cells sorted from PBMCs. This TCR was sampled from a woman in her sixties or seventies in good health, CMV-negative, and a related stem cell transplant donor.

Here the CDR3 DNA reads TGTGCCAGCAGTGTCGCCACAGTAGGAGGCTACACCTTC. Its protein is CASSVATVGGYTF. The rearrangement uses TRBV6-1 and TRBJ1-2; D not resolved. Germline-derived CDR1 and CDR2 are MNHNS and SASEGT. Trimming took 4 bases from V and 8 from J, leaving 14 bases between them. CDR3 length: 13 amino acids.